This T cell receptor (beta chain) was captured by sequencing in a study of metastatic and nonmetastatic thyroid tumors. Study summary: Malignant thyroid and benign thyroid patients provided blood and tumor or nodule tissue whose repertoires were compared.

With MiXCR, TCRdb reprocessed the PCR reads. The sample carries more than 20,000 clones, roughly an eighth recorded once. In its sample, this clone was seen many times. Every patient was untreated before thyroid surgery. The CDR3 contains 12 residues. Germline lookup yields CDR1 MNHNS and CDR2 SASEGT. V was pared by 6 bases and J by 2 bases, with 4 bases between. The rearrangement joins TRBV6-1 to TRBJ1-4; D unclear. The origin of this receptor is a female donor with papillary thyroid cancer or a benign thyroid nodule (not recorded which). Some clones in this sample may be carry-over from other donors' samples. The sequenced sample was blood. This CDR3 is CASSGTNEKLFF. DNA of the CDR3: TGTGCCAGCAGCGGGACTAATGAAAAACTGTTTTTT.